This T cell receptor (beta chain) derives from a study of T cells in Graves' hyperthyroidism and ophthalmopathy. In the study overall: Blood from the periphery was taken at initial diagnosis, before any treatment.

This clonotype was detected ten times or more. Its antigen is as yet unknown. Per the germline V gene, CDR1 is SNHLY and CDR2 is FYNNEI. Trimming took 0 bases from V and 4 from J, leaving 12 bases between them. The CDR3 runs 15 residues. Thyroid ultrasound, orbital computed tomography, clinical symptoms, and serum thyroxine and TRAb underpinned diagnoses. Regions amplified from RNA transcripts were the TCR beta CDR3 regions. Researchers ran a first-round RT-PCR on the TCR CDR3 using the HTBI primer set. TCRdb independently ran MiXCR on the multiplex PCR reads; one entry per CDR3 protein. Of hundreds of thousands of distinct CDR3 sequences detected, about 38% appear once; the ten largest clones hold about 9%. The study's findings and limits: Most thyroid clonotypes expanded above 0.001 appeared in blood too.

Sequencing was performed on blood. The receptor comes from a man aged 18 to 35 with Graves' hyperthyroidism. The chain recombines TRBV2 with TRBJ2-5; D is possibly TRBD2 (7 bases). The CDR3 nucleotides read TGTGCCAGCAGTGAAGCTGGGGGGGCGCCAGAGACCCAGTACTTC. It is translated as CASSEAGGAPETQYF.